This is a list of T cell receptor beta chains from one sample in a study of tumor-infiltrating lymphocytes in oesophageal squamous cell carcinoma. TCRdb reprocessed the PCR reads with MiXCR, giving one entry per CDR3 protein. The sample consists of 9,000 to 13,000 distinct CDR3 sequences, around 50% of them appearing once. Input material: esophageal tumor tissue. Receptors originate from a male donor with esophageal squamous cell carcinoma. CDR3s include the opening cysteine and the closing phenylalanine or tryptophan. The D gene is left open where the match is weak. Clone size appears in some rows only: once, few, many, or a class for an expanded clone.

clone_size: medium-sized
j_call: TRBJ2-7
d_call: NA
v_call: TRBV7-9
cdr3_nt: TGTGCCAGCAGCTTAGGTGCAGACTCCTACGAGCAGTACTTC
cdr3_aa: CASSLGADSYEQYF

clone_size: NA
j_call: TRBJ2-7
d_call: NA
v_call: TRBV11-2
cdr3_nt: TGTGCCAGCAGGGGAAGAGGGCAGGGGGCGTATTTAAGCGGGACCGCCGAGCAGTACTTC
cdr3_aa: CASRGRGQGAYLSGTAEQYF

clone_size: NA
j_call: TRBJ2-1
d_call: NA
v_call: TRBV7-3
cdr3_nt: TGTGCCAGCAGCCCCCTTCAAATGAGTAGGACCTACAATGAGCAGTTCTTC
cdr3_aa: CASSPLQMSRTYNEQFF

clone_size: NA
j_call: TRBJ1-2
d_call: NA
v_call: TRBV28
cdr3_nt: TGTGCCAGCACCTTCATAGGGACCGTGAACTTCTATGGCTACACCTTC
cdr3_aa: CASTFIGTVNFYGYTF

clone_size: few
j_call: TRBJ2-1
d_call: TRBD2
v_call: TRBV7-3
cdr3_nt: TGTGCCAGCAGCTTAGCGGGAGGGTCTCGGGGGAATGAGCAGTTCTTC
cdr3_aa: CASSLAGGSRGNEQFF

clone_size: few
j_call: TRBJ2-5
d_call: NA
v_call: TRBV6-6
cdr3_nt: TGTGCCAGCAGTTACTCGGGGGGAGGAGAGACCCAGTACTTC
cdr3_aa: CASSYSGGGETQYF

clone_size: medium-sized
j_call: TRBJ2-6
d_call: TRBD1
v_call: TRBV24-1
cdr3_nt: TGTGCCACCAGTGATGGCAGGGGGTTTGGGGCCAACGTCCTGACTTTC
cdr3_aa: CATSDGRGFGANVLTF

clone_size: NA
j_call: TRBJ1-1
d_call: NA
v_call: TRBV7-2
cdr3_nt: TGTGCCAGCAGCTTAACGCTGGGGGGCCAGAATGAAGCTTTCTTT
cdr3_aa: CASSLTLGGQNEAFF

clone_size: few
j_call: TRBJ2-5
d_call: NA
v_call: TRBV27
cdr3_nt: TGTGCCAGCAGTTTGGACGTTGGGACCCAGTACTTC
cdr3_aa: CASSLDVGTQYF

clone_size: NA
j_call: TRBJ1-4
d_call: NA
v_call: TRBV7-4
cdr3_nt: TGTGCCAGCAGCTCAAAAAATCGGGAGTCTAATGAAAAACTGTTTTTT
cdr3_aa: CASSSKNRESNEKLFF

clone_size: NA
j_call: TRBJ1-1
d_call: TRBD1
v_call: TRBV7-2
cdr3_nt: TGTGCCAGCAGCTTAGACAGGGGAAACACTGAAGCTTTCTTT
cdr3_aa: CASSLDRGNTEAFF

clone_size: NA
j_call: TRBJ1-1
d_call: NA
v_call: TRBV18
cdr3_nt: TGTGCCAGCTCACCGAGAGACGATGAAGCTTTCTTT
cdr3_aa: CASSPRDDEAFF

clone_size: NA
j_call: TRBJ2-6
d_call: NA
v_call: TRBV7-9
cdr3_nt: TGTGCCAGCAGCTTACACAGCTCTGGGGCCAACGTCCTGACTTTC
cdr3_aa: CASSLHSSGANVLTF

clone_size: NA
j_call: TRBJ2-1
d_call: NA
v_call: TRBV7-8
cdr3_nt: TGTGCCAGCAGCTTAGGTCTCTGGGGGGATGAGCAGTTCTTC
cdr3_aa: CASSLGLWGDEQFF

clone_size: NA
j_call: TRBJ2-1
d_call: NA
v_call: TRBV11-2
cdr3_nt: TGTGCCAGCAGCCGAAAGGCGGCACAGGGCGAGTACAATGAGCAGTTCTTC
cdr3_aa: CASSRKAAQGEYNEQFF

clone_size: NA
j_call: TRBJ1-1
d_call: NA
v_call: TRBV20-1
cdr3_nt: TGCAGTGCTAGAGATATGAGGGGCAGTATTGAAGCTTTCTTT
cdr3_aa: CSARDMRGSIEAFF

clone_size: NA
j_call: TRBJ2-1
d_call: TRBD2
v_call: TRBV19
cdr3_nt: TGTGCCAGTACCCCGGGAGGGCCTTACAATGAGCAGTTCTTC
cdr3_aa: CASTPGGPYNEQFF

clone_size: NA
j_call: TRBJ2-7
d_call: TRBD2
v_call: TRBV7-2
cdr3_nt: TGTGCCAGCAGCTTATGGCTGGGAGGGCCTCACGAGCAGTACTTC
cdr3_aa: CASSLWLGGPHEQYF

clone_size: NA
j_call: TRBJ1-1
d_call: NA
v_call: TRBV27
cdr3_nt: TGCACCAGCAGTTTATTATATCTTGGGCCGAACACTGAAGCTTTCTTT
cdr3_aa: CTSSLLYLGPNTEAFF

clone_size: NA
j_call: TRBJ2-7
d_call: NA
v_call: TRBV7-2
cdr3_nt: TGTGCCAGCAGCCCAGGGGTAGGACTAGCCTACGAGCAGTACTTC
cdr3_aa: CASSPGVGLAYEQYF

clone_size: many
j_call: TRBJ2-6
d_call: TRBD1
v_call: TRBV6-1
cdr3_nt: TGTGCCAGCAGCACATTTACAGGGGGTTGGGCCAACGTCCTGACTTTC
cdr3_aa: CASSTFTGGWANVLTF

clone_size: NA
j_call: TRBJ2-3
d_call: TRBD2
v_call: TRBV24-1
cdr3_nt: TGTGCCACCAGTGACATCGGACTAGGGGCAGATACGCAGTATTTT
cdr3_aa: CATSDIGLGADTQYF

clone_size: large
j_call: TRBJ2-1
d_call: TRBD2
v_call: TRBV5-5
cdr3_nt: TGTGCCAGCAGCCCCATTGGGCGGGAGAGGGATGAGCAGTTCTTC
cdr3_aa: CASSPIGRERDEQFF

clone_size: many
j_call: TRBJ2-7
d_call: TRBD1
v_call: TRBV24-1
cdr3_nt: TGTGCCACCAGTGATGACAGGGGGAACGAGCAGTACTTC
cdr3_aa: CATSDDRGNEQYF

clone_size: NA
j_call: TRBJ2-1
d_call: NA
v_call: TRBV6-9
cdr3_nt: TGTGCCAGCAGTAACTTAGGACTGGTCACAGATACGCAGTTCTTC
cdr3_aa: CASSNLGLVTDTQFF

clone_size: NA
j_call: TRBJ1-2
d_call: TRBD1
v_call: TRBV7-8
cdr3_nt: TGTGCCAGCAGCGATGACAGGGAACATGGCTACACCTTC
cdr3_aa: CASSDDREHGYTF

clone_size: NA
j_call: TRBJ2-1
d_call: NA
v_call: TRBV7-2
cdr3_nt: TGTGCCAGCAGCTTTCGGAGGCGCGATGAGCAGTTCTTC
cdr3_aa: CASSFRRRDEQFF

clone_size: few
j_call: TRBJ1-2
d_call: TRBD1
v_call: TRBV10-3
cdr3_nt: TGTGCCATCAGTGTTAAAGACAGGGACAACTATGGCTACACCTTC
cdr3_aa: CAISVKDRDNYGYTF

clone_size: medium-sized
j_call: TRBJ2-7
d_call: NA
v_call: TRBV10-2
cdr3_nt: TGCGCCAGCAGTGATTCCATAGCCTACGAGCAGTACTTC
cdr3_aa: CASSDSIAYEQYF

clone_size: NA
j_call: TRBJ2-3
d_call: TRBD1
v_call: TRBV6-1
cdr3_nt: TGTGCCAGCAGAGTAACGGGACAGGGGGCAGGAGATACGCAGTATTTT
cdr3_aa: CASRVTGQGAGDTQYF

clone_size: NA
j_call: TRBJ2-7
d_call: NA
v_call: TRBV7-9
cdr3_nt: TGTGCCAGCAGCTTAATGAACTACGAGCAGTACTTC
cdr3_aa: CASSLMNYEQYF

clone_size: NA
j_call: TRBJ1-2
d_call: NA
v_call: TRBV19
cdr3_nt: TGTGCCAGTAGCCGGGGAATCACTAACTATGGCTACACCTTC
cdr3_aa: CASSRGITNYGYTF

clone_size: few
j_call: TRBJ1-6
d_call: NA
v_call: TRBV6-6
cdr3_nt: TGTGCCAGCAGTAGAAGGACAACCTTCTCTAATTCACCCCTCCACTTT
cdr3_aa: CASSRRTTFSNSPLHF

clone_size: NA
j_call: TRBJ2-3
d_call: NA
v_call: TRBV14
cdr3_nt: TGTGCCAGCAGCCAAGCTCTAGCTGCAGATACGCAGTATTTT
cdr3_aa: CASSQALAADTQYF

clone_size: many
j_call: TRBJ1-4
d_call: NA
v_call: TRBV28
cdr3_nt: TGTGCCAGCTACAGACGGGATAATGAAAAACTGTTTTTT
cdr3_aa: CASYRRDNEKLFF

clone_size: NA
j_call: TRBJ2-1
d_call: NA
v_call: TRBV12-3/TRBV12-4
cdr3_nt: TGTGCCAGCAGATCTCGCGACGGTTACAATGAGCAGTTCTTC
cdr3_aa: CASRSRDGYNEQFF

clone_size: NA
j_call: TRBJ2-7
d_call: NA
v_call: TRBV7-6
cdr3_nt: TGTGCCAGCAGCGCCGGAGCGGACTCCTACAATGAGCAGTACTTC
cdr3_aa: CASSAGADSYNEQYF

clone_size: once
j_call: TRBJ2-4
d_call: TRBD2
v_call: TRBV7-2
cdr3_nt: TGTGCCAGCAGCCTCCAGGGCGGGAGGGCGGCGAACATTCAGTACTTC
cdr3_aa: CASSLQGGRAANIQYF

clone_size: NA
j_call: TRBJ2-5
d_call: NA
v_call: TRBV7-3
cdr3_nt: TGTGCCAGCAGCTTAAACGGAGAGACCCAGTACTTC
cdr3_aa: CASSLNGETQYF

clone_size: NA
j_call: TRBJ2-5
d_call: TRBD1
v_call: TRBV7-2
cdr3_nt: TGTGCCAGCAGCTTGCGACAGGGACCCTCCGAGACCCAGTACTTC
cdr3_aa: CASSLRQGPSETQYF

clone_size: many
j_call: TRBJ2-7
d_call: NA
v_call: TRBV19
cdr3_nt: TGTGCCAGTAGTATAGCCCAGGGTCGGGAGCAGTACTTC
cdr3_aa: CASSIAQGREQYF

clone_size: NA
j_call: TRBJ2-1
d_call: TRBD2
v_call: TRBV7-2
cdr3_nt: TGTGCCAGCAGCTCCAGTCCAGCGGGAGGGCTTTACTTC
cdr3_aa: CASSSSPAGGLYF

clone_size: NA
j_call: TRBJ1-5
d_call: TRBD1
v_call: TRBV6-6
cdr3_nt: TGTGCCAGCAGGTCCAGGACAGGGGAGGTTGGCAATCAGCCCCAGCATTTT
cdr3_aa: CASRSRTGEVGNQPQHF

clone_size: few
j_call: TRBJ2-6
d_call: TRBD1
v_call: TRBV15
cdr3_nt: TGTGCCACAACCGGGACAGGAGACTCTGGGGCCAACGTCCTGACTTTC
cdr3_aa: CATTGTGDSGANVLTF